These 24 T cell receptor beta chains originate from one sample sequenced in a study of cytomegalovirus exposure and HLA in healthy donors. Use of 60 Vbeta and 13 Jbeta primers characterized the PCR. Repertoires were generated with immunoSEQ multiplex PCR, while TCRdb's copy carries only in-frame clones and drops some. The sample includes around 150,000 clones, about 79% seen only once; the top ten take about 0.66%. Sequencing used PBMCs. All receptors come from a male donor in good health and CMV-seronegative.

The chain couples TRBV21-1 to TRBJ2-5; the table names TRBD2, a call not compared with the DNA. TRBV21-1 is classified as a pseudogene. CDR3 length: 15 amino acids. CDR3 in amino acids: CASTHRLAGGETQYF. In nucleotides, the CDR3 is TGTGCCAGCACCCATAGACTAGCGGGGGGGGAGACCCAGTACTTC.

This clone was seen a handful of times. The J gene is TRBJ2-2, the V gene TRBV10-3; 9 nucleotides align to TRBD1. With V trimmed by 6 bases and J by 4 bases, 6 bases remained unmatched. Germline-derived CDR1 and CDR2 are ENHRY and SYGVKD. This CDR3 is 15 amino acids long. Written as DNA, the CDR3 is TGTGCCATCAGCCCGGGACAGGGAGGCACCGGGGAGCTGTTTTTT. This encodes CAISPGQGGTGELFF.

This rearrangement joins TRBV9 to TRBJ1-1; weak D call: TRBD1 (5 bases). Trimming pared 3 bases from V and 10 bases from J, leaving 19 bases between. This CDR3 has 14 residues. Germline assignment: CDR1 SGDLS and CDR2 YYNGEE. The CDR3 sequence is CASSADSLTLGAFF. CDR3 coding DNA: TGTGCCAGCAGCGCCGACAGTCTGACCCTTGGAGCTTTCTTT.

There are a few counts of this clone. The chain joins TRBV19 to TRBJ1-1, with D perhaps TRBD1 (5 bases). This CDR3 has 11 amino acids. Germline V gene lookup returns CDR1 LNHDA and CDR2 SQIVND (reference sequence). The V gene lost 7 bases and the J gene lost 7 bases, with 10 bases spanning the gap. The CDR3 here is CASTTGVEAFF. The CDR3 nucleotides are TGTGCCAGTACCACGGGGGTTGAAGCTTTCTTT.

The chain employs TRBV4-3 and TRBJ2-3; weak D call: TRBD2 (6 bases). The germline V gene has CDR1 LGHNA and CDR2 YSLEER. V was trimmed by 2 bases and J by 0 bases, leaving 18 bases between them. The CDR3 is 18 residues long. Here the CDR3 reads CASSQSGTGGSSTDTQYF. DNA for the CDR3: TGCGCCAGCAGCCAATCCGGGACTGGAGGATCTAGCACAGATACGCAGTATTTT.

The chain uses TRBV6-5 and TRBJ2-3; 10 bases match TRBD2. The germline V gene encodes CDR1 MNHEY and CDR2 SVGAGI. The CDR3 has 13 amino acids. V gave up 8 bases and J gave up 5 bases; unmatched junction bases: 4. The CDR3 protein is CASGQRGGDTQYF. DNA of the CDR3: TGTGCCAGCGGTCAGCGGGGGGGAGATACGCAGTATTTT.

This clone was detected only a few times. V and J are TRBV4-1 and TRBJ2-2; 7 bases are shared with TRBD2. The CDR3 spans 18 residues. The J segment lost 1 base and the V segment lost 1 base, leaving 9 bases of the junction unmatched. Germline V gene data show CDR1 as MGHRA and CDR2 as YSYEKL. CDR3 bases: TGCGCCAGCAGCCAAGTGCCCCTAGCGGAAGTGAACACCGGGGAGCTGTTTTTT. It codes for CASSQVPLAEVNTGELFF.

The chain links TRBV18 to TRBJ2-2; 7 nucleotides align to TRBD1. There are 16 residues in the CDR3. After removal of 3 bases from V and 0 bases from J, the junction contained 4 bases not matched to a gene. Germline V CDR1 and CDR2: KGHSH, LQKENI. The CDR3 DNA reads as TGTGCCAGCTCACCTACCGGGACAGCGAACACCGGGGAGCTGTTTTTT. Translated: CASSPTGTANTGELFF.

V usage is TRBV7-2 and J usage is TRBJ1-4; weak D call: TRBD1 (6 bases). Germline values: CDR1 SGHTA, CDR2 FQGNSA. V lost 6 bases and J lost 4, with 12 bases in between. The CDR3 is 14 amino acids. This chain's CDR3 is CASSYGQYNEKLFF. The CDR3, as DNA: TGTGCCAGCAGTTACGGACAGTATAATGAAAAACTGTTTTTT.

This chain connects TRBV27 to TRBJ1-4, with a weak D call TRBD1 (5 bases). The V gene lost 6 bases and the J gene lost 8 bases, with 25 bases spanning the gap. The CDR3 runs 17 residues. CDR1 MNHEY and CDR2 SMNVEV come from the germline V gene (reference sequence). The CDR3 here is CASSADRIDPNGEKLFF. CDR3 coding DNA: TGTGCCAGCAGCGCTGACAGAATAGACCCGAATGGGGAAAAACTGTTTTTT.

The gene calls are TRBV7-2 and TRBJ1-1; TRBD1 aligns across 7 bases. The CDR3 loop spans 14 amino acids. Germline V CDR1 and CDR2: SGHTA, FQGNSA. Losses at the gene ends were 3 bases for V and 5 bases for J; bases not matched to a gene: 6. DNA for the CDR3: TGTGCCAGCAGCTTCGGGACAGCCGGGACTGAAGCTTTCTTT. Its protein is CASSFGTAGTEAFF.

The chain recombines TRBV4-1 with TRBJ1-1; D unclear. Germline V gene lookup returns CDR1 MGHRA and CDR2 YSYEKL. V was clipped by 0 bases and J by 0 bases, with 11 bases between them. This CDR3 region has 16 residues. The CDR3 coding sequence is TGCGCCAGCAGCCAAGATCGAGGCACGTTGAACACTGAAGCTTTCTTT. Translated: CASSQDRGTLNTEAFF.

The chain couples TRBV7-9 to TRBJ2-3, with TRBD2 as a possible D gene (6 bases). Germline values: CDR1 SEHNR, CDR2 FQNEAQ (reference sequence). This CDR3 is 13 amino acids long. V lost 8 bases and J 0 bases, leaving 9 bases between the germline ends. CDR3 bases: TGTGCCAGCGCCCGGGAGAGCACAGATACGCAGTATTTT. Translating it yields CASARESTDTQYF. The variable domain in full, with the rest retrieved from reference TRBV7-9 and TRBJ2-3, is DTGVSQNPRHKITKRGQNVTFRCDPISEHNRLYWYRQTLGQGPEFLTYFQNEAQLEKSRLLSDRFSAERPKGSFSTLEIQRTEQGDSAMYLCASARESTDTQYFGPGTRLTVL.

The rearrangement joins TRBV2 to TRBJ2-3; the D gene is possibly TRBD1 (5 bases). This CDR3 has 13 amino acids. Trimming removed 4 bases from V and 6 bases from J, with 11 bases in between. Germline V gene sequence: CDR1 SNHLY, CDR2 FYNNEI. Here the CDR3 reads CASSGQGIDTQYF. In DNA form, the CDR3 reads TGTGCCAGCAGTGGGCAGGGTATTGATACGCAGTATTTT.

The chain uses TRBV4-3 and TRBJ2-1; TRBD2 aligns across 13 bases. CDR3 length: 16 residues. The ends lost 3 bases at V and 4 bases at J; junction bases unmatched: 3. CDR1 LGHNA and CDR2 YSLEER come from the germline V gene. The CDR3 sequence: CASSQGTSGTYNEQFF. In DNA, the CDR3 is TGCGCCAGCAGCCAGGGGACTAGCGGGACTTACAATGAGCAGTTCTTC.

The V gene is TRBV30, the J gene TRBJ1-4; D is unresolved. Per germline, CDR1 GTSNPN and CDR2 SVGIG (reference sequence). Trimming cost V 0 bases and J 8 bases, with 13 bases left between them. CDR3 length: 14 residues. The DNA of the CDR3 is TGTGCCTGGAGTGTGGGCTTCTCGGAAGAAAAACTGTTTTTT. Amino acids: CAWSVGFSEEKLFF. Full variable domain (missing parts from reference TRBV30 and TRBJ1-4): SQTIHQWPATLVQPVGSPLSLECTVEGTSNPNLYWYRQAAGRGLQLLFYSVGIGQISSEVPQNLSASRPQDRQFILSSKKLLLSDSGFYLCAWSVGFSEEKLFFGSGTQLSVL.

The CDR3 protein is CASSSGDTDAGGSGYTF. The CDR3 nucleotides read TGCGCCAGCAGCTCTGGGGACACAGACGCGGGAGGTTCTGGCTACACCTTC. The gene calls are TRBV5-1 and TRBJ1-2; D possibly corresponds to TRBD1 (6 bases). V was clipped by 3 bases and J by 7 bases, with 25 bases between them. The length of the CDR3 is 17 residues. The germline CDR1 and CDR2 sequences are SGHRS and YFSETQ.

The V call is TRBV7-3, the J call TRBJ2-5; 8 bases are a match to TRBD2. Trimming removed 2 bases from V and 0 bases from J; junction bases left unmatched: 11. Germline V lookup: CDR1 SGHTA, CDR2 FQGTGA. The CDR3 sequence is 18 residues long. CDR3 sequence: CASSLGLSSGGHQETQYF. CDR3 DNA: TGTGCCAGCAGCTTAGGTCTTTCGTCGGGGGGGCACCAAGAGACCCAGTACTTC.

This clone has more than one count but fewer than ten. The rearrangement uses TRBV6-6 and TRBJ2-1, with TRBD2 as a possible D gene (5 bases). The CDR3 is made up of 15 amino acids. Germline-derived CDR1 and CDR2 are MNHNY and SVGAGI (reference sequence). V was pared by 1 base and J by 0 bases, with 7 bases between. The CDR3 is CASSYWTDSYNEQFF. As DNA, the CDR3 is TGTGCCAGCAGTTACTGGACTGACTCCTACAATGAGCAGTTCTTC.

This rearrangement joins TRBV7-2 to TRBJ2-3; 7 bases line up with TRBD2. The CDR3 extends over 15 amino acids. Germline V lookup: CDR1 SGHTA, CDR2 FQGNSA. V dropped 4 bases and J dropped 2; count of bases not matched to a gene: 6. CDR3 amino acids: CASSSRGDPTDTQYF. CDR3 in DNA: TGTGCCAGCAGCTCCCGGGGGGACCCCACAGATACGCAGTATTTT.

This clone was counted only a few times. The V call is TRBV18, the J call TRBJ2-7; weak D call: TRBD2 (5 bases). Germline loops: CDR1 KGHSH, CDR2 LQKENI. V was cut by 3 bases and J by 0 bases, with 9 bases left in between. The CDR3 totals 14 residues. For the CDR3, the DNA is TGTGCCAGCTCACCCACTAGAAGCTCCTACGAGCAGTACTTC. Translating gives CASSPTRSSYEQYF.

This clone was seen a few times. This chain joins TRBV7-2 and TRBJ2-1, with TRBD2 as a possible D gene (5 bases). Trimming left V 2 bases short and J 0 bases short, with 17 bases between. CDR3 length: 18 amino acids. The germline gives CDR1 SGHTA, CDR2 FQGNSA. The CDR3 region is CASSLKWSGPSSYNEQFF. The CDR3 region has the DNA TGTGCCAGCAGCTTAAAGTGGAGCGGTCCTAGCTCCTACAATGAGCAGTTCTTC.

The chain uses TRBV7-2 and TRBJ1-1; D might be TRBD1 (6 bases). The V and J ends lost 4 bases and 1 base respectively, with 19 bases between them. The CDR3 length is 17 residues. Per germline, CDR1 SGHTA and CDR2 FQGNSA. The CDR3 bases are TGTGCCAGCAGCTCGATAATGGACAGTGATTGGAACACTGAAGCTTTCTTT. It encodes CASSSIMDSDWNTEAFF.

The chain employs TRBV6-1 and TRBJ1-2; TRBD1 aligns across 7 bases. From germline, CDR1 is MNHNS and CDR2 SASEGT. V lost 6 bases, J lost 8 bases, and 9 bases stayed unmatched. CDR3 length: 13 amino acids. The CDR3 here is CASRGDREIGYTF. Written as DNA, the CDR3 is TGTGCCAGCAGGGGAGACAGGGAGATCGGCTACACCTTC.